A selection of T cell receptor beta chains follows, all from one sample in a study of T cells after yellow fever vaccination. Each CDR3 protein is one row after TCRdb ran MiXCR on the 5' RACE reads. The data show 140,000 to 150,000 distinct CDR3 sequences, about 7% seen once. Sequencing was performed on CD4+ T cells sorted from PBMCs, taken 10 days after the yellow fever booster vaccination. The receptor source for this set is a man aged 30 to 45 who received the YFV17D yellow fever vaccine. CDR3s include the opening cysteine and the closing phenylalanine or tryptophan. The D gene is left open where the match is weak. Size is omitted from some rows. Given values are once, few, many or a class for expanded clones.

D	size	V	J	DNA	CDR3
NA	many	TRBV9	TRBJ2-7	TGTGCCAGCAGCGTAGTCCCAGCCTCCTACGAGCAGTACTTC	CASSVVPASYEQYF
TRBD2	NA	TRBV12-3/TRBV12-4	TRBJ2-5	TGTGCCAGCAGTTTGAGGGTCGCTAGCGGGAGCCAAGAGACCCAGTACTTC	CASSLRVASGSQETQYF
TRBD1	many	TRBV5-5	TRBJ2-6	TGTGCCAGCAGCCCCGGGACAGTCACTGGGGCCAACGTCCTGACTTTC	CASSPGTVTGANVLTF
NA	many	TRBV10-2	TRBJ2-3	TGCGCCAGCAGTGAGGTGACACCGAGCACAGATACGCAGTATTTT	CASSEVTPSTDTQYF
TRBD1	many	TRBV7-2	TRBJ2-3	TGTGCCAGCAGCCCCCGGGACAGTAGTCGAAATACGCAGTATTTT	CASSPRDSSRNTQYF
NA	NA	TRBV10-1	TRBJ2-7	TGCGCCAGCAGTGATCCGGGACGCAGCGCCTACGAGCAGTACTTC	CASSDPGRSAYEQYF
TRBD1	many	TRBV18	TRBJ2-6	TGTGCCAGCTCCCTACAGGGGGGCTCTGGGGCCAACGTCCTGACTTTC	CASSLQGGSGANVLTF
NA	many	TRBV7-9	TRBJ2-7	TGTGCCAGCAGCTTAGGGGTGATGAACGGCGGTTCCCAGTACTTC	CASSLGVMNGGSQYF
NA	NA	TRBV12-3/TRBV12-4	TRBJ1-5	TGTGCCAGCAAAGTTAGCAATCAGCCCCAGCATTTT	CASKVSNQPQHF
NA	many	TRBV6-2/TRBV6-3	TRBJ1-5	TGTGCCAGCAGTCCGGAGCACCAGCCCCAGCATTTT	CASSPEHQPQHF
TRBD2	many	TRBV5-1	TRBJ2-7	TGCGCCAGCAGCTTGGAAGGTGGCGGGAGGGTTTACGAGCAGTACTTC	CASSLEGGGRVYEQYF
TRBD2	many	TRBV7-6	TRBJ2-3	TGTGCCAGCAGCTTAAGTAGCGGGAGGGCCTTCCCCCAGACGCAGTATTTT	CASSLSSGRAFPQTQYF
NA	many	TRBV5-1	TRBJ1-4	TGCGCCAGCAGAGAGAGGGGAGGAGCGGAAGAAAAACTGTTTTTT	CASRERGGAEEKLFF
NA	NA	TRBV6-2/TRBV6-3	TRBJ2-2	TGTGCCAGCAGACAGGGCTTGTTCACCGGGGAGCTGTTTTTT	CASRQGLFTGELFF
NA	many	TRBV5-1	TRBJ2-6	TGCGCCAGCAGTCCAGGGTCTGGGGCCAACGTCCTGACTTTC	CASSPGSGANVLTF
NA	many	TRBV7-8	TRBJ2-1	TGTGCCAGCAGCTTTCGCGGGTCCACCTACAATGAGCAGTTCTTC	CASSFRGSTYNEQFF
TRBD1	few	TRBV7-8	TRBJ2-7	TGTGCCAGCAGCACCCGCCCGGACAGGGCTTTGTTCCGATTC	CASSTRPDRALFRF
NA	many	TRBV25-1	TRBJ1-2	TGTGCCAGCAGTGAATATCGATCAGGAAACTATGGCTACACCTTC	CASSEYRSGNYGYTF
NA	NA	TRBV20-1	TRBJ2-2	TGCAGTGCTAGTACCCGCACCGGGGAGCTGTTTTTT	CSASTRTGELFF
TRBD2	many	TRBV20-1	TRBJ2-1	TGCAGTGCTAGGCCTAGCGGGAGGGCCTACAATGAGCAGTTCTTC	CSARPSGRAYNEQFF
NA	many	TRBV2	TRBJ2-1	TGTGCCAGCAGTGAAGCGTCGGGGAGCTCCTACAATGAGCAGTTCTTC	CASSEASGSSYNEQFF
NA	few	TRBV20-1	TRBJ1-1	TGCAGTGCTAGTATGGGAGGGGGGGTGAACACTGAAGCTTTCTTT	CSASMGGGVNTEAFF
NA	many	TRBV5-6	TRBJ2-5	TGTGCCAGCAGCTTCGATGATATACAAGAGACCCAGTACTTC	CASSFDDIQETQYF
NA	many	TRBV18	TRBJ2-1	TGTGCCAGCTCACCGGAAGCGGACCCCTACAATGAGCAGTTCTTC	CASSPEADPYNEQFF
NA	many	TRBV7-8	TRBJ2-5	TGTGCCAGCAGCTCCCGGACAGGGAGGGCGGAGACCCAGTACTTC	CASSSRTGRAETQYF
NA	many	TRBV10-1	TRBJ2-7	TGCGCCAGCAGTGATCGGTACTACGAGCAGTACTTC	CASSDRYYEQYF
NA	many	TRBV20-1	TRBJ2-7	TGCAGTGCGGAATCGGGGGATGAGCAGTACTTC	CSAESGDEQYF
NA	few	TRBV6-5	TRBJ1-2	TGTGCCAGCATGGGGACGTTGGATTCGTATGGCTACACCTTC	CASMGTLDSYGYTF
TRBD1	many	TRBV12-3/TRBV12-4	TRBJ2-7	TGTGCCAGCAGCCACCGACAGGGGGCATCGGGAGAGCAGTACTTC	CASSHRQGASGEQYF
NA	many	TRBV6-6	TRBJ2-5	TGTGCCAGCAGCCTTACTCGTTTTGAGACCCAGTACTTC	CASSLTRFETQYF
TRBD1	many	TRBV30	TRBJ2-1	TGTGCCTGGAGTGTACAGCAGGGGGCCTACAATGAGCAGTTCTTC	CAWSVQQGAYNEQFF
TRBD2	many	TRBV4-3	TRBJ2-5	TGCGCCAGCAGCCAGGGGACACTAGCGGGAAGGCTCCAAGAGACCCAGTACTTC	CASSQGTLAGRLQETQYF
NA	few	TRBV12-3/TRBV12-4	TRBJ1-5	TGTGCCAGCAGTTTAGGCGGGGGGGGCAATCAGCCCCAGCATTTT	CASSLGGGGNQPQHF
TRBD2	many	TRBV6-5	TRBJ2-3	TGTGCCAGCAGGCCGACTAGCGGGAGGCTGGATACGCAGTATTTT	CASRPTSGRLDTQYF
NA	many	TRBV20-1	TRBJ1-1	TGCAGTGCTAAGACAACGAACACTGAAGCTTTCTTT	CSAKTTNTEAFF
TRBD2	few	TRBV7-2	TRBJ2-3	TGTGCCAGCAGCAGAGGGAGCGGGAGGGCTTCAGATACGCAGTATTTT	CASSRGSGRASDTQYF
TRBD2	many	TRBV20-1	TRBJ2-4	TGCAGTGTGACTAGCGGGTTAACCAAAAACATTCAGTACTTC	CSVTSGLTKNIQYF
NA	few	TRBV3-1	TRBJ2-1	TGTGCCAGCAGCCAAGAGGGGGGAGGTCTGGGGAGGGAGCAGTTCTTC	CASSQEGGGLGREQFF
NA	many	TRBV18	TRBJ2-1	TGTGCCAGCTCACCACTTTCCACAGACAATGAGCAGTTCTTC	CASSPLSTDNEQFF
TRBD2	many	TRBV12-3/TRBV12-4	TRBJ2-2	TGTGCCAGCAGTTTCCTAGGCCCATTGGGGCTAGCGGGAGGTACCGGGGAGCTGTTTTTT	CASSFLGPLGLAGGTGELFF
NA	many	TRBV7-3	TRBJ2-7	TGTGCCAGCAGCTTAATGTCCAACTACGAGCAGTACTTC	CASSLMSNYEQYF